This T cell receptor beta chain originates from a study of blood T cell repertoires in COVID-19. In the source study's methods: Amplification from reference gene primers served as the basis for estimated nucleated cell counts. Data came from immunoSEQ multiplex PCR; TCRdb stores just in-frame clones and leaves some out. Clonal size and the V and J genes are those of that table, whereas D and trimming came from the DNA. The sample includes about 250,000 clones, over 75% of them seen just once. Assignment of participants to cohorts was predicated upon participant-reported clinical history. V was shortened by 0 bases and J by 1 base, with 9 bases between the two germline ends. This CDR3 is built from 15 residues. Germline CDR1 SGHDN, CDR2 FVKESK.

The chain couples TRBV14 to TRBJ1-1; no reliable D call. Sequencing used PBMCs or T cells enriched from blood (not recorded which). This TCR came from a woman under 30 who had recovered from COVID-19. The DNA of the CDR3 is TGTGCCAGCAGCCAAGATGTAATCGGGAACACTGAAGCTTTCTTT. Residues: CASSQDVIGNTEAFF.